This is a list of T cell receptor beta chains from one sample in a study of blood T cell repertoires in COVID-19. Sequencing used immunoSEQ multiplex PCR; TCRdb keeps in-frame clones, though not all of them. In the table there are about 51,000 clones, roughly 90% of which are singletons. Sample: peripheral blood. The receptors derive from a man in his fifties or sixties with acute or convalescent COVID-19. The CDR3 runs from the conserved cysteine through the conserved F or W. A D gene is named only where the DNA matches it firmly. Expanded clones are given a class, and other clones once, few, many or no size at all.

TRBV12-3/TRBV12-4	.	TRBJ1-1	.	TGTGCCAGCAGACGTGGACAGCCTCGGGCTTTCTTT	CASRRGQPRAFF
TRBV5-1	TRBD2	TRBJ2-3	.	TGCGCCAGCAGCTTGACTAGCGGGGGGGCCCTGGTCCCTTCGGATACGCAGTATTTT	CASSLTSGGALVPSDTQYF
TRBV30	TRBD1	TRBJ2-7	once	TGTGCCTGGAGTCCACAGACAGGGGCTGTCTACGAGCAGTACTTC	CAWSPQTGAVYEQYF
TRBV5-5	TRBD1	TRBJ1-1	.	TGTGCCAGCAGCTTGTCAGGGGGCACTGAAGCTTTCTTT	CASSLSGGTEAFF
TRBV27	.	TRBJ1-3	.	TGTGCCAGCACCCCATGGGGGCCGGACTCTGGAAACACCATATATTTT	CASTPWGPDSGNTIYF
TRBV18	.	TRBJ1-1	once	TGTGCCAGCTCAAGCACTAGGGCTGAAGCTTTCTTT	CASSSTRAEAFF
TRBV19	.	TRBJ1-4	.	TGTGCCAGTAGTGGTGGGTACAGTGCAACTAATGAAAAACTGTTTTTT	CASSGGYSATNEKLFF
TRBV3-1/TRBV3-2	.	TRBJ2-2	.	TGTGCCAGCAGCCAAGATCATAGCTCAGAGCTGTTTTTT	CASSQDHSSELFF
TRBV7-2	TRBD2	TRBJ2-3	few	TGTGCCAGCAGCGGCGGTCCTGGGACTAGCGGGGGGTTGATGGATACGCAGTATTTT	CASSGGPGTSGGLMDTQYF
TRBV19	TRBD2	TRBJ2-1	.	TGTGCCAGTACCGCGAGGGCTAGCGGGGGGGAGGCGCAGTTCTTC	CASTARASGGEAQFF
TRBV4-1	TRBD2	TRBJ2-1	.	TGCGCCAGCAGCCAGATAGGGACTAGCTTATACAATGAGCAGTTCTTC	CASSQIGTSLYNEQFF
TRBV5-1	.	TRBJ1-1	.	TGCGCCAGCAGCCTAAGACTAGACATGAACACTGAAGCTTTCTTT	CASSLRLDMNTEAFF
TRBV13	TRBD2	TRBJ2-1	.	TGTGCCAGCAGCCCGAGACTAGCGGGGATGCAGTACAATGAGCAGTTCTTC	CASSPRLAGMQYNEQFF
TRBV7-2	.	TRBJ1-2	.	TGTGCCAGCAGCCGATGGACTGGCTATGGCTACACCTTC	CASSRWTGYGYTF
TRBV11-2	TRBD1	TRBJ2-7	.	TGTGCCAGCAGCGCGTCGACAGGGAACTACGAGCAGTACTTC	CASSASTGNYEQYF
TRBV13	.	TRBJ2-5	.	TGTGCCAGCAGCTTAAGGACAGCGGAGACCCAGTACTTC	CASSLRTAETQYF
TRBV6-5	.	TRBJ2-3	.	TGTGCCAGCAGGGGGCAGGGATCAAGCACAGATACGCAGTATTTT	CASRGQGSSTDTQYF
TRBV19	.	TRBJ2-7	.	TGTGCCAGTAGTGTGGCAGGGATATCCTACGAGCAGTACTTC	CASSVAGISYEQYF
TRBV30	TRBD2	TRBJ2-5	.	TGTGCCTGGAGTGGACTAGCGGGGGGGGCGCAGGAGACCCAGTACTTC	CAWSGLAGGAQETQYF
TRBV20-1	.	TRBJ1-4	once	TGCAGTGCTAGTACAGGGCTCCATGAAAAACTGTTTTTT	CSASTGLHEKLFF
TRBV10-3	TRBD1	TRBJ1-1	.	TGTGCCATCAGTGCAGAGATCCCGGGACAGGGGGGAAAGAACACTGAAGCTTTCTTT	CAISAEIPGQGGKNTEAFF
TRBV2	.	TRBJ2-5	.	TGTGCCAGCAGTGTTTTAAATTCGGTGTACTTC	CASSVLNSVYF
TRBV24-1	TRBD2	TRBJ2-2	.	TGTGCCACCAGTGATTTTAGACTAGCGGGCACCGGGGAGCTGTTTTTT	CATSDFRLAGTGELFF
TRBV24-1	.	TRBJ1-2	.	TGTGCCACCAGTGATTTTAGTACAGAATATGGCTACACCTTC	CATSDFSTEYGYTF